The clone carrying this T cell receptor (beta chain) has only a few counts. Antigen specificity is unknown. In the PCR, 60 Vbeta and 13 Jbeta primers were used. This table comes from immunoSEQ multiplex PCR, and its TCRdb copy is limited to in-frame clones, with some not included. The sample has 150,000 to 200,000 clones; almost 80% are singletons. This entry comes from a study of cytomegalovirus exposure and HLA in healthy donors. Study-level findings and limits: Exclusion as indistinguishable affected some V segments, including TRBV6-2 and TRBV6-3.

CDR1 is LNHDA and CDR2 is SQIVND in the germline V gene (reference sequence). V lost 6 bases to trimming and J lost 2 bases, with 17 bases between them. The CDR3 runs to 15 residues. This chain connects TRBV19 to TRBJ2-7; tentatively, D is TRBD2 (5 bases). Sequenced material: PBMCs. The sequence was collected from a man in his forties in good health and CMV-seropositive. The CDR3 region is CASSPSPGVTYEQYF. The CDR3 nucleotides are TGTGCCAGTAGCCCCTCCCCCGGGGTCACCTACGAGCAGTACTTC.